This T cell receptor (beta chain) was sequenced in a study of beta chain features in type 1 diabetes. Every isolated RNA sample was fully reverse transcribed, so sequencing captured expressed TCRB transcripts. Sequencing was performed with immunoSEQ multiplex PCR; in TCRdb, only in-frame clones are kept and a portion is missing. The sample includes 200,000 to 300,000 clones, 25% to 30% of them seen just once. The sequenced sample was central memory CD4+ T cells from blood. The TCR originated in a man aged 30 to 39 in good health.

This CDR3 is CASRPPGQPNEQFF. Written as DNA, the CDR3 is TGTGCCAGCAGACCTCCAGGCCAGCCGAATGAGCAGTTCTTC. The J gene is TRBJ2-1, the V gene TRBV11-3; no reliable D call. Germline CDR1 SGHNT, CDR2 YENEEA. V was pared by 6 bases and J by 7 bases, with 16 bases between. CDR3 length: 14 residues.